This T cell receptor (beta chain) was recorded in a study of Ad26.COV2.S vaccination and SARS-CoV-2 variants. Germline values: CDR1 SGHDT, CDR2 YYEEEE. CDR3 length equals 17 residues. Trimming left V 1 base short and J 6 bases short, with 17 bases between. Assay used: immunoSEQ multiplex PCR; TCRdb lists only in-frame clones, some missing. The sample contains 500,000 or so clones, 85% to 90% of which appear only once. Treatment noted: 15 to 20 received Ad26.COV2.S at low or high dose, single or two shots; several received placebo; per-sample allocation not given. Sampling happened 63 days after the first vaccine or placebo injection. In Boston, an adult donor aged 18-55 years took part. An Ad26 vector expressing Wuhan-strain SARS-CoV-2 spike served as the vaccine.

The specimen was peripheral blood, collected in a trial of Ad26.COV2.S vaccine versus placebo. The rearrangement joins TRBV5-6 to TRBJ1-6; D remains ambiguous. The clonotype comes from a person between 18 and 59 years old who received the Ad26.COV2.S COVID-19 vaccine or a placebo. The CDR3, as DNA: TGTGCCAGCAGCTTGAGGGCGAGACGGCTATTTAATTCACCCCTCCACTTT. Protein product: CASSLRARRLFNSPLHF.